This is a list of T cell receptor beta chains from one sample in a study of shared clonotypes between healthy human individuals. Sequencing used immunoSEQ multiplex PCR; TCRdb keeps in-frame clones, though not all of them. The profile shows a few million clones, 93% of them singletons. The specimen was naive CD8+ T cells from PBMCs. These receptors all come from a man between 18 and 35 years old in good health. Some clones in this sample may be carry-over from other donors' samples. CDR3s include the opening cysteine and the closing phenylalanine or tryptophan.

v_gene	j_gene	CDR3aa
TRBV11-2	TRBJ1-5	CASSLGPQWGNQPQHF
TRBV6-6	TRBJ2-7	CASSRDRGYEQYF
TRBV7-2	TRBJ2-7	CASSSRTLSGEQYF
TRBV6-4	TRBJ2-2	CASSPGAGELFF
TRBV7-9	TRBJ2-1	CASSLTPGAQFF
TRBV10-2	TRBJ2-3	CASSDPSWEGREDTQYF
TRBV27	TRBJ2-3	CASSLGPSAGTDTQYF
TRBV4-3	TRBJ2-1	CASSHRGEGADNEQFF
TRBV13	TRBJ1-4	CATAEGQGEKLFF
TRBV6-1	TRBJ2-7	CASSENPNEQYF
TRBV15	TRBJ2-3	CATSGWGDSTDTQYF
TRBV6-5	TRBJ1-2	CASSYSQGGNYGYTF
TRBV25-1	TRBJ1-2	CASKEPSYGYTF
TRBV18	TRBJ2-7	CASSPPLADEQYF
TRBV5-1	TRBJ2-7	CASSPLGAGGRYEQYF
TRBV6-1	TRBJ1-5	CASSEWGTENQPQHF
TRBV28	TRBJ2-7	CASSPRQGRSYEQYF
TRBV20-1	TRBJ1-2	CTSPYGYTF
TRBV2	TRBJ2-2	CASNRQREGRKLAGELFF
TRBV6-1	TRBJ2-7	CASSEVRLAYEQYF
TRBV10-3	TRBJ2-1	CAISERASWDNEQFF
TRBV28	TRBJ2-2	CASSLFMWTGELFF
TRBV25-1	TRBJ1-2	CASSARTYGYTF
TRBV9	TRBJ2-3	CASSVEGLTDTQYF
TRBV6-1	TRBJ2-7	CASSEGPTGNYEQYF